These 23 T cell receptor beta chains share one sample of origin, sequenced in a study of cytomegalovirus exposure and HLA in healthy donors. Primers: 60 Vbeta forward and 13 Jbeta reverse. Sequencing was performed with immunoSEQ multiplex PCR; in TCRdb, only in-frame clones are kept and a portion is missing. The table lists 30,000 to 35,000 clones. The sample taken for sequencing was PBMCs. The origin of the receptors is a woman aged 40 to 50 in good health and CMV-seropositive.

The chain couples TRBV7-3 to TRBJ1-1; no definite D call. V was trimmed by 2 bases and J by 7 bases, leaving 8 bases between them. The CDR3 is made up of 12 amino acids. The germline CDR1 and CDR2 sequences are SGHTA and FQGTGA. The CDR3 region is CASSLEGHEAFF. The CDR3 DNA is TGTGCCAGCAGCTTAGAGGGCCATGAAGCTTTCTTT. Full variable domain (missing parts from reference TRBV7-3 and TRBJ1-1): GAGVSQTPSNKVTEKGKYVELRCDPISGHTALYWYRQSLGQGPEFLIYFQGTGAADDSGLPNDRFFAVRPEGSVSTLKIQRTERGDSAVYLCASSLEGHEAFFGQGTRLTVV.

The CDR3 here is CASSQSSASWKQFF. The DNA for the CDR3 is TGTGCCAGTAGTCAATCTAGCGCGTCATGGAAGCAGTTCTTC. The chain recombines TRBV19 with TRBJ2-1; possibly TRBD2 for D (6 bases). Looked up from germline, CDR1 is LNHDA and CDR2 is SQIVND (reference sequence). V gave up 5 bases and J gave up 11 bases, with 19 bases separating them. The CDR3 length is 14 residues.

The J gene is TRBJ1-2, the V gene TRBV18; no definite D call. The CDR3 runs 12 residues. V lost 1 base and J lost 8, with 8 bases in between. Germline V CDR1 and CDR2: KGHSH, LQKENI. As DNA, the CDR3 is TGTGCCAGCTCACCACGGGGAGAGGGCTACACCTTC. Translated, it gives CASSPRGEGYTF.

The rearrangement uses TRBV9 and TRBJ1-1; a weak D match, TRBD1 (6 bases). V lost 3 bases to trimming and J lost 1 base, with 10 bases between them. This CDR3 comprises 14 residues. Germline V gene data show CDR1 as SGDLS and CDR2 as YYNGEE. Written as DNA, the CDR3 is TGTGCCAGCAGCGAGCCGACAGGGAACACTGAAGCTTTCTTT. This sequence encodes CASSEPTGNTEAFF. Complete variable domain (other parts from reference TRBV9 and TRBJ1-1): DSGVTQTPKHLITATGQRVTLRCSPRSGDLSVYWYQQSLDQGLQFLIQYYNGEERAKGNILERFSAQQFPDLHSELNLSSLELGDSALYFCASSEPTGNTEAFFGQGTRLTVV.

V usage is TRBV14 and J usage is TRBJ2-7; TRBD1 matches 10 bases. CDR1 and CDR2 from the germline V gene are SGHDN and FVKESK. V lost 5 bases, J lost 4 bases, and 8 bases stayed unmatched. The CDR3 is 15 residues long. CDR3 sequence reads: CASSALGQGGYEQYF. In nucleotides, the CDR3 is TGTGCCAGCAGCGCTCTCGGACAGGGGGGATACGAGCAGTACTTC.

The CDR3 sequence is CASSYSGDNEQFF. The CDR3 coding sequence is TGTGCCAGCAGTTACTCGGGCGACAATGAGCAGTTCTTC. The chain has TRBV6-6 and TRBJ2-1; D ambiguous. The length of the CDR3 is 13 residues. Trimming stripped 0 bases from V and 5 bases from J, with 5 bases between. From germline, CDR1 is MNHNY and CDR2 SVGAGI (reference sequence).

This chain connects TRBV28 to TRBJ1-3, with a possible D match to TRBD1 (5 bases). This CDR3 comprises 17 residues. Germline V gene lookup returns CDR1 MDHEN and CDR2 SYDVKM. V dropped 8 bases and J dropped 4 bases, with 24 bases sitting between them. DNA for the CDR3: TGTGCCAGCGGGGGGACCCCCGGAGCTCGGAGCGGAAACACCATATATTTT. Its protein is CASGGTPGARSGNTIYF.

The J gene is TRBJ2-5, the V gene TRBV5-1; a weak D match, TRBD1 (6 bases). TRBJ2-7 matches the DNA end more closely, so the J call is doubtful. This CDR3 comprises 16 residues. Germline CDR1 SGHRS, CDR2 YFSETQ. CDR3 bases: TGCGCCAGCAGCTCGATGACAGGACCTCCGGGTTACGAGCAGTACTTC. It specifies CASSSMTGPPGYEQYF.

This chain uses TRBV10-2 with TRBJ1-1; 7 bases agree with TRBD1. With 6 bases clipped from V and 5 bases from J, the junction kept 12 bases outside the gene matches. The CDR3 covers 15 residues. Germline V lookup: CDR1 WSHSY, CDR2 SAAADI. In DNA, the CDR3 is TGCGCCAGCAGGACCAACAGGGGCCCGGGGACTGAAGCTTTCTTT. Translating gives CASRTNRGPGTEAFF.

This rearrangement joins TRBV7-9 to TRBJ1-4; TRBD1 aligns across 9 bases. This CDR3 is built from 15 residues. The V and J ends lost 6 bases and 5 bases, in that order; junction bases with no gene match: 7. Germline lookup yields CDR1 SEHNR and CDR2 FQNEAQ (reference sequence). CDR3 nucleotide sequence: TGTGCCAGCAGTCGTGGACAGGGGTCCAATGAAAAACTGTTTTTT. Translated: CASSRGQGSNEKLFF.

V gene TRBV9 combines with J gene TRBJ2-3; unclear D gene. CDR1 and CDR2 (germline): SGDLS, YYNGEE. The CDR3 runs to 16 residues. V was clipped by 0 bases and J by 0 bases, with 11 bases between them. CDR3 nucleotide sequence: TGTGCCAGCAGCGTAGCGGCCCTGACTAGCACAGATACGCAGTATTTT. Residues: CASSVAALTSTDTQYF.

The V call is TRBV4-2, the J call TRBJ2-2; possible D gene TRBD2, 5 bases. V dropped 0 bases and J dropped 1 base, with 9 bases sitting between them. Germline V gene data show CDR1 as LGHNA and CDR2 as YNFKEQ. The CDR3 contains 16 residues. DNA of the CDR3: TGTGCCAGCAGCCAAGATCCCAGCGGGAACACCGGGGAGCTGTTTTTT. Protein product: CASSQDPSGNTGELFF.

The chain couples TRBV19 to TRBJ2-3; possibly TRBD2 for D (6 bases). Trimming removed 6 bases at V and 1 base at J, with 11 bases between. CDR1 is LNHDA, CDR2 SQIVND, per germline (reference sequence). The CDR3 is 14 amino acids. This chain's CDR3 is CASSQQRGTDTQYF. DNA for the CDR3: TGTGCCAGTAGCCAGCAGCGGGGCACAGATACGCAGTATTTT.

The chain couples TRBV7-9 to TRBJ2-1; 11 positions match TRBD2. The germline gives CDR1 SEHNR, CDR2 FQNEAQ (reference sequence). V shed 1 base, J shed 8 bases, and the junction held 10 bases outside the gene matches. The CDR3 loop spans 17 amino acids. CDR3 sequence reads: CASSLELAGGPMDEQFF. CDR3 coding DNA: TGTGCCAGCAGCTTAGAGTTAGCGGGAGGGCCTATGGATGAGCAGTTCTTC.

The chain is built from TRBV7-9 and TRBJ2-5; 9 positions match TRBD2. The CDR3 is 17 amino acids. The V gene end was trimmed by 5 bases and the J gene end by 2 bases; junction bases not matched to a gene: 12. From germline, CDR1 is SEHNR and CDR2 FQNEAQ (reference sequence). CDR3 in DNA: TGTGCCAGCAGCCCCCGGGTTAGCGGGAGAAAACAAGAGACCCAGTACTTC. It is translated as CASSPRVSGRKQETQYF.

DNA for the CDR3: TGTGCCAGCAGTTATGTATCTAGGACTAGCTCCTACGAGCAGTACTTC. This translates into CASSYVSRTSSYEQYF. The rearrangement joins TRBV27 to TRBJ2-7, with 7 bases lining up with TRBD2. This CDR3 is built from 16 residues. Germline values: CDR1 MNHEY, CDR2 SMNVEV (reference sequence). Trimming at V came to 4 bases and at J to 0 bases, leaving 9 bases not matched to a gene.

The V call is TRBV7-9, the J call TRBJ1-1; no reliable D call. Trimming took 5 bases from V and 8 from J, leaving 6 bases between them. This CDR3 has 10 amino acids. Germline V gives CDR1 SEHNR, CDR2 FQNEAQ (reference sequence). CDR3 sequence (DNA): TGTGCCAGCAGCGGAGGGGAAGCTTTCTTT. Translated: CASSGGEAFF.

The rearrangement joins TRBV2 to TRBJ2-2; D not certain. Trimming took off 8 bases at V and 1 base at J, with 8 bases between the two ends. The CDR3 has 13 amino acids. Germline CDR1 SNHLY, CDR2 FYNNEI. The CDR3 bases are TGTGCCAGCCTAAACGTGAACACCGGGGAGCTGTTTTTT. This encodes CASLNVNTGELFF.

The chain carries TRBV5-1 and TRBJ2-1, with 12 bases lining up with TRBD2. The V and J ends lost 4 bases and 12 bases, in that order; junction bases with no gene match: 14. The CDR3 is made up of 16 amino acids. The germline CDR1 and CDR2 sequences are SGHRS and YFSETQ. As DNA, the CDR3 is TGCGCCAGCAGCCCTACTAGCGGGAGGATCCACGGCCGGCAGTTCTTC. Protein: CASSPTSGRIHGRQFF.

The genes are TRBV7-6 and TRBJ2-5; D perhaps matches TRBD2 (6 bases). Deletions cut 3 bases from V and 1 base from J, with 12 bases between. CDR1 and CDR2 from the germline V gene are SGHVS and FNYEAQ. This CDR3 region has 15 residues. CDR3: CASSFGGAVQETQYF. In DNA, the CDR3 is TGTGCCAGCAGCTTTGGCGGGGCGGTCCAAGAGACCCAGTACTTC.

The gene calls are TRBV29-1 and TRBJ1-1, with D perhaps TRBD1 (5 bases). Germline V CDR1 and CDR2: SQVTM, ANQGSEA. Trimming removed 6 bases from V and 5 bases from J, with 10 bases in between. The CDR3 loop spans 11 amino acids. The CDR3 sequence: CSVPGETEAFF. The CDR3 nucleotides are TGCAGCGTGCCGGGGGAGACTGAAGCTTTCTTT.

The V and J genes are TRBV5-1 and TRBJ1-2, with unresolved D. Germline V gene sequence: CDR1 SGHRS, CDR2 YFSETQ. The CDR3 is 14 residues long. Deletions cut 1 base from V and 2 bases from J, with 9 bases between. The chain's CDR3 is CASSLTEANYGYTF. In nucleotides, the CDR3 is TGCGCCAGCAGCTTGACGGAGGCAAACTATGGCTACACCTTC.

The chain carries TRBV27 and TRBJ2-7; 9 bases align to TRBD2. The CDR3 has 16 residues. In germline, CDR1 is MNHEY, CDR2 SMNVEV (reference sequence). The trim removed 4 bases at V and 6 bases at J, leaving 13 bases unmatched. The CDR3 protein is CASSSGPGLASGEQYF. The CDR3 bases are TGTGCCAGCAGTTCGGGGCCGGGACTAGCTTCGGGCGAGCAGTACTTC.